One and the same sample provided the 32 T cell receptor beta chains below, sequenced in a study of shared clonotypes between healthy human individuals. Using immunoSEQ multiplex PCR, the repertoire was profiled, and TCRdb retains in-frame clones only, with some absent. Of some 2,500,000 clones in the sample, 80% to 95% were seen once. The sequenced material came from naive CD4+ T cells from PBMCs. Subset denoted: CD45RA+ positively selected. The receptors stem from a man between 18 and 35 years old in good health. Some clones in this sample may be carry-over from other donors' samples.

The chain combines TRBV7-5 with TRBJ1-4. TRBV7-5 is a pseudogene. CDR3 length: 16 amino acids. In DNA, the CDR3 is TGTGCCAGAAGCCCTCCGGGGGAAACAACTAATGAAAAACTGTTTTTT. Translating it yields CARSPPGETTNEKLFF.

The V gene is TRBV7-2, the J gene TRBJ2-4; D is unresolved. The V end was cut by 1 base, the J end by 15 bases, with 13 bases between. Germline V gene data show CDR1 as SGHTA and CDR2 as FQGNSA. The CDR3 loop spans 12 amino acids. CDR3 sequence (DNA): TGTGCCAGCAGCTTAGGGCCCGCGGCGCGGTACTTC. It translates to CASSLGPAARYF.

This clone has only a few counts. V gene TRBV6-4 combines with J gene TRBJ2-2; possibly TRBD2 for D (5 bases). Per the germline V gene, CDR1 is MRHNA and CDR2 is SNTAGT. The CDR3 runs 13 residues. V gave up 6 bases and J gave up 7 bases, with 12 bases separating them. CDR3 sequence: CASSREYFGELFF. In DNA form, the CDR3 reads TGTGCCAGCAGCCGGGAATATTTCGGGGAGCTGTTTTTT.

Note on this clone: The sample contains more than one DNA sequence encoding this CDR3. V usage is TRBV28 and J usage is TRBJ2-4; D gene uncertain. Trimming removed 2 bases from V and 5 bases from J, with 4 bases in between. This CDR3 spans 12 amino acids. Per germline, CDR1 MDHEN and CDR2 SYDVKM. As DNA, the CDR3 is TGTGCCAGCAGTTTACTGGAAAACATTCAGTACTTC. It specifies CASSLLENIQYF.

This chain uses TRBV5-1 with TRBJ1-1; D is perhaps TRBD1 (6 bases). Germline loops: CDR1 SGHRS, CDR2 YFSETQ. This CDR3 has 14 residues. V gave up 5 bases and J gave up 3 bases, with 14 bases separating them. CDR3 sequence (DNA): TGCGCCAGCAGTTACGACAGGACCTACACTGAAGCTTTCTTT. Translation: CASSYDRTYTEAFF.

The chain recombines TRBV2 with TRBJ1-1; 7 nucleotides agree with TRBD1. This CDR3 has 14 amino acids. Germline values: CDR1 SNHLY, CDR2 FYNNEI. J gave up 4 bases and V 5 bases, and 7 bases lay outside the gene matches. The CDR3 sequence: CASSSTGMSTEAFF. DNA for the CDR3: TGTGCCAGCAGTTCGACAGGGATGAGCACTGAAGCTTTCTTT.

The chain combines TRBV28 with TRBJ1-2; perhaps TRBD1 as D (5 bases). Germline assignment: CDR1 MDHEN and CDR2 SYDVKM. The CDR3 runs to 14 residues. The V end was cut by 5 bases, the J end by 4 bases, with 14 bases between. CDR3: CASSPQQVGYGYTF. In DNA, the CDR3 is TGTGCCAGCAGTCCCCAACAGGTCGGCTATGGCTACACCTTC.

The chain carries TRBV4-3 and TRBJ2-1; 12 bases are a match to TRBD2. Germline CDR1 and CDR2: LGHNA and YSLEER. Trimming removed 6 bases from V and 6 bases from J; junction bases left unmatched: 9. This CDR3 is 16 amino acids long. The CDR3 is CASRSTLTSGSNEQFF. As DNA, the CDR3 is TGCGCCAGCAGGTCCACGCTGACTAGCGGGAGCAATGAGCAGTTCTTC.

A word on this clone: The junction shows a germline mismatch at one end, possibly a read error. This chain connects TRBV5-4 to TRBJ2-3; D is ambiguous. The CDR3 has 14 amino acids. The germline V gene encodes CDR1 SGHNT and CDR2 YYREEE (reference sequence). CDR3 DNA sequence: TGTGCCAGCAGCTTGTATAGTAGCACCGATACGCAGTATTTT. This codes for CASSLYSSTDTQYF.

The CDR3 loop is CASSLEFTDTQYF. The CDR3 nucleotides read TGTGCCAGCAGCTTAGAGTTCACAGATACGCAGTATTTT. The chain carries TRBV11-1 and TRBJ2-3; no firm D call. CDR1 and CDR2 from the germline V gene are SGHAT and FQDESV (reference sequence). The CDR3 contains 13 residues. V gave up 1 base and J gave up 2 bases, with 4 bases separating them.

The V call is TRBV11-2, the J call TRBJ2-1, with 7 bases that match TRBD2. Germline lookup yields CDR1 SGHAT and CDR2 FQNNGV. This CDR3 comprises 14 residues. The J segment lost 6 bases and the V segment lost 4 bases, leaving 6 bases of the junction unmatched. The CDR3 spells CASSSLLAANEQFF. CDR3 coding DNA: TGTGCCAGCAGCTCGCTTCTAGCGGCCAATGAGCAGTTCTTC.

The CDR3 DNA reads as TGCGCCAGCAGCCGGGGATTTGAGGGGTTGGGCGAGCAGTACTTC. It yields the protein CASSRGFEGLGEQYF. The chain has TRBV5-1 and TRBJ2-7; D assignment may be TRBD1 or TRBD2 (5 bases each). CDR1 and CDR2 (germline): SGHRS, YFSETQ. The CDR3 runs 15 residues. V lost 4 bases and J 6 bases, leaving 20 bases between the germline ends.

J is TRBJ2-1 and V is TRBV5-1; D gene ambiguous. Per the germline V gene, CDR1 is SGHRS and CDR2 is YFSETQ. V lost 6 bases, J lost 7 bases, and 8 bases lay in between. CDR3 length equals 11 residues. The CDR3 protein is CASTLGNEQFF. DNA of the CDR3: TGCGCCAGCACCCTTGGGAATGAGCAGTTCTTC.

This chain uses TRBV5-6 with TRBJ2-4; 15 positions match TRBD2. The CDR3 covers 16 residues. V trimming: 4 bases; J trimming: 4 bases; junction bases outside the gene matches: 3. Germline V lookup: CDR1 SGHDT, CDR2 YYEEEE. The CDR3 loop reads CASSPGLAGGKNIQYF. The CDR3 DNA reads TGTGCCAGCAGCCCCGGACTAGCGGGAGGGAAAAACATTCAGTACTTC.

This chain uses TRBV20-1 with TRBJ1-2; D gene uncertain. With 1 base removed from V and 9 bases from J, the gap between germline ends came to 6 bases. CDR1 and CDR2 from the germline V gene are DFQATT and SNEGSKA (reference sequence). The CDR3 is made up of 10 amino acids. CDR3 DNA sequence: TGCAGTGCTAGAGCTGGGCGCTACACCTTC. Amino acids: CSARAGRYTF.

This clone is a singleton in its sample. The genes are TRBV19 and TRBJ2-5, with TRBD2 matching over 9 bases. The CDR3 contains 16 residues. V lost 4 bases and J lost 4; bases outside the gene matches: 10. Germline V gene sequence: CDR1 LNHDA, CDR2 SQIVND (reference sequence). CDR3 amino acids: CASSTHIAGVRETQYF. CDR3 sequence (DNA): TGTGCCAGTAGTACTCACATAGCGGGAGTACGAGAGACCCAGTACTTC.

The gene calls are TRBV30 and TRBJ1-4, with D unclear. V was cut by 0 bases and J by 1 base, with 9 bases left in between. Germline V lookup: CDR1 GTSNPN, CDR2 SVGIG (reference sequence). There are 15 residues in the CDR3. CDR3 protein: CAWSVEAGTNEKLFF. In DNA form, the CDR3 reads TGTGCCTGGAGTGTAGAAGCCGGAACTAATGAAAAACTGTTTTTT.

V is TRBV7-9 and J is TRBJ2-7; D is undetermined. Germline V gene lookup returns CDR1 SEHNR and CDR2 FQNEAQ (reference sequence). The ends were cut back, 2 bases at V and 9 bases at J, with 17 bases in the middle. CDR3 length: 14 amino acids. CDR3: CASSLSFSSSGQYF. Written as DNA, the CDR3 is TGTGCCAGCAGCTTAAGCTTTTCCTCGTCGGGGCAGTACTTC.

The J gene is TRBJ2-7, the V gene TRBV28; the match to TRBD1 covers 10 bases. V lost 7 bases and J lost 2; bases outside the gene matches: 8. This CDR3 contains 15 residues. CDR1 is MDHEN and CDR2 is SYDVKM in the germline V gene. Written as DNA, the CDR3 is TGTGCCAGCACCCTTGGGACAGGGGTAGCCTACGAGCAGTACTTC. Translating it yields CASTLGTGVAYEQYF.

Concerning this clone itself: The same CDR3 arises from other DNA sequences in this sample as well. The chain combines TRBV28 with TRBJ2-7, with 8 bases matching TRBD1. After removal of 5 bases from V and 1 base from J, the junction contained 4 bases not matched to a gene. Per germline, CDR1 MDHEN and CDR2 SYDVKM. The CDR3 loop spans 14 amino acids. CDR3 bases: TGTGCCAGCAGTGGAACAGGGGGATCCTACGAGCAGTACTTC. Protein product: CASSGTGGSYEQYF. Full variable domain (outside the CDR3, taken from reference TRBV28 and TRBJ2-7): DVKVTQSSRYLVKRTGEKVFLECVQDMDHENMFWYRQDPGLGLRLIYFSYDVKMKEKGDIPEGYSVSREKKERFSLILESASTNQTSMYLCASSGTGGSYEQYFGPGTRLTVT.

The chain employs TRBV27 and TRBJ2-1; D perhaps matches TRBD2 (7 bases). Germline V gene lookup returns CDR1 MNHEY and CDR2 SMNVEV (reference sequence). CDR3 length equals 17 residues. Trimming cost V 3 bases and J 7 bases, with 22 bases left between them. The CDR3 coding sequence is TGTGCCAGCAGTTTTCCCCTACAGGGACTACCTTGGAATGAGCAGTTCTTC. It specifies CASSFPLQGLPWNEQFF.

This clone was detected only once. The chain has TRBV19 and TRBJ2-7; tentative D call: TRBD1 (6 bases). V was cut by 3 bases and J by 3 bases, with 15 bases left in between. The CDR3 totals 15 residues. Germline V gene sequence: CDR1 LNHDA, CDR2 SQIVND (reference sequence). The CDR3 nucleotides are TGTGCCAGTAGTATGATTAGGGGGAGCAGCTACGAGCAGTACTTC. Protein: CASSMIRGSSYEQYF.

With regard to this clone: Its ends do not fully match the called genes, so a read error is possible. The chain joins TRBV7-3 to TRBJ2-7, with D possibly called TRBD1 or TRBD2 (6 bases each). CDR1 is SGHTA, CDR2 FQGTGA, per germline. This CDR3 spans 14 amino acids. CDR3 loop: CTSSQLGGGYEQYF. CDR3 in DNA: TGTACCAGCAGCCAACTGGGGGGCGGTTACGAGCAGTACTTC.

The chain recombines TRBV19 with TRBJ2-7; weak D call: TRBD2 (6 bases). V lost 7 bases and J lost 5, with 18 bases in between. The germline gives CDR1 LNHDA, CDR2 SQIVND (reference sequence). CDR3 length equals 14 residues. The CDR3 sequence is CASKEGPGVHEQYF. The CDR3 DNA is TGTGCCAGTAAAGAGGGGCCGGGGGTCCACGAGCAGTACTTC.

This clone was recorded once. This chain connects TRBV9 to TRBJ2-1; TRBD2 matches 7 bases. The CDR3 covers 15 residues. Trimming removed 4 bases from V and 7 bases from J; junction bases left unmatched: 11. Germline CDR1 reads SGDLS; CDR2 reads YYNGEE. The CDR3 loop is CASSTQTPGGNEQFF. CDR3 DNA: TGTGCCAGCAGCACCCAGACCCCGGGGGGTAATGAGCAGTTCTTC. Full variable domain (remainder filled in from reference TRBV9 and TRBJ2-1): DSGVTQTPKHLITATGQRVTLRCSPRSGDLSVYWYQQSLDQGLQFLIQYYNGEERAKGNILERFSAQQFPDLHSELNLSSLELGDSALYFCASSTQTPGGNEQFFGPGTRLTVL.

The chain carries TRBV19 and TRBJ2-6, with TRBD2 identical over 7 bases. With V trimmed by 0 bases and J by 0 bases, 5 bases remained unmatched. The CDR3 is 18 amino acids. Germline values: CDR1 LNHDA, CDR2 SQIVND (reference sequence). The CDR3 region is CASSIDPGGSSGANVLTF. In DNA form, the CDR3 reads TGTGCCAGTAGTATAGATCCGGGGGGAAGCTCTGGGGCCAACGTCCTGACTTTC.

This sequence joins TRBV18 and TRBJ2-3; tentative D call: TRBD1 (6 bases). Trimming shortened V by 3 bases and J by 1 base, and 11 bases separated the two germline ends. Germline V gene sequence: CDR1 KGHSH, CDR2 LQKENI. The CDR3 extends over 15 amino acids. The CDR3 bases are TGTGCCAGCTCACCCCCCCCAGGGGGCACAGATACGCAGTATTTT. This translates into CASSPPPGGTDTQYF.

The V call is TRBV28, the J call TRBJ2-7; 7 bases line up with TRBD2. This CDR3 is 15 amino acids long. CDR1 and CDR2 (germline): MDHEN, SYDVKM. V shed 4 bases, J shed 4 bases, and the junction held 10 bases outside the gene matches. CDR3 loop: CASSSAGLTRYEQYF. The CDR3 bases are TGTGCCAGCAGTTCAGCGGGATTGACTCGGTACGAGCAGTACTTC.

This chain links TRBV28 with TRBJ1-1; 12 nucleotides agree with TRBD1. CDR1 and CDR2 from the germline V gene are MDHEN and SYDVKM. The CDR3 loop spans 15 amino acids. V lost 5 bases, J lost 5 bases, and 6 bases stayed unmatched. The CDR3 coding sequence is TGTGCCAGCAGTGGGGACAGGGGGCGTAGGACTGAAGCTTTCTTT. It specifies CASSGDRGRRTEAFF.

CDR3 amino acids: CASSQPGPRTDTQYF. In DNA form, the CDR3 reads TGTGCCAGCAGCCAACCGGGACCTCGCACAGATACGCAGTATTTT. V usage is TRBV7-6 and J usage is TRBJ2-3; D tentatively fits TRBD1 or TRBD2 (5 bases each). The CDR3 is made up of 15 amino acids. From germline, CDR1 is SGHVS and CDR2 FNYEAQ. The V end lost 5 bases, the J end lost 1 base, and 13 bases lay between the germline ends.

This clone was observed a handful of times. The sample contains more than one DNA sequence encoding this CDR3. The chain employs TRBV7-9 and TRBJ2-7, with D perhaps being TRBD1 or TRBD2 (5 bases each). CDR3 length: 13 amino acids. Per the germline V gene, CDR1 is SEHNR and CDR2 is FQNEAQ (reference sequence). V dropped 5 bases and J dropped 3 bases, with 11 bases sitting between them. The CDR3 DNA reads TGTGCCAGCAGCCTACGGGACCGCTACGAGCAGTACTTC. It specifies CASSLRDRYEQYF.

The chain uses TRBV28 and TRBJ1-5; D remains unclear. V lost 6 bases to trimming and J lost 4 bases, with 16 bases between them. The CDR3 is made up of 15 amino acids. CDR1 and CDR2 from the germline V gene are MDHEN and SYDVKM. Written as DNA, the CDR3 is TGTGCCAGCAGAGCTGTTCGGGGATTAAATCAGCCCCAGCATTTT. Its translation: CASRAVRGLNQPQHF.